Here is one T cell receptor (beta chain) with its context. What this receptor recognizes is not known. A much larger clone lies a single base off, so this may be a read error. The source of the sample is a study of tumor-infiltrating lymphocytes in primary liver carcinoma (dated by TCRdb to about 2017). Concerning the study at large: Of the five patients (three men and two women, aged 30 to 69 years), four had hepatocellular carcinoma and one had combined HCC and intrahepatic cholangiocarcinoma. The tumors of the five patients were staged as T1-T3 N0M0, with maximum diameters ranging from roughly 4 to 10 cm. Roughly 3.5 to 8 million productive TCRbeta reads were obtained per sample, and no significant difference in read depth was found between tissue types. TCRbeta repertoire sequencing, expression microarrays and whole-exome sequencing were combined in the study across five regions of each liver tumor, with adjacent normal tissue and blood also included. A total of 35 specimens from 5 patients went through TCRbeta repertoire sequencing, namely 25 tumor regions, 5 adjacent noncancerous liver tissues and 5 peripheral blood samples. Agilent mRNA microarray profiling was performed on the approximately 25 tumor region samples to relate TCRbeta repertoire diversity to the local molecular phenotype. Reproducibility between technical replicate repertoires was high, with correlation coefficients above 0.95 and mean shared-clone rates approximately 0.91. What the work shows at the level of the full study, not this receptor alone: Only five or six patients were included in the study, and the authors note that the findings should be validated in a larger study. Pairs of tumor regions showed greater repertoire overlap (mean roughly 35%) than tumor-adjacent pairs (roughly 17%) or tumor-blood pairs (about 14%), which is consistent with antigen-driven expansion. Comparison of CD4+ and CD8+ T cell repertoires was precluded by the use of bulk unsorted samples. Only roughly 7-24% of top clones appeared in all five regions of a tumor, which suggests that tumor-infiltrating T cells are spatially heterogeneous. The top 250 clones accounted for a significantly greater share of the repertoire in tumors than in blood (p = 0.039). Only the TCR beta chain was sequenced, which likely underestimates true repertoire diversity because unpaired alpha chains were not captured.

Measured from the cysteine to the phenylalanine, the CDR3 is 15 residues long. Only CDR3 DNA remains: 45 bases, in frame from the first base. For CDR1 and CDR2, the germline V gene lists MGHRA and YSYEKL. Total RNA and DNA were co-extracted from roughly 20-30 mg of bulk tissue with the AllPrep DNA/RNA mini kit, without cell sorting. Between November 2015 and 2016, a handful of patients in China with histopathologically diagnosed primary liver carcinoma had surgical resection. At the time of sampling, the patients had chronic HBV infection and had not received any treatment. Each tumor was sampled at five spatially separated regions: the superior, inferior, left-lateral and right-lateral poles and the tumor centre. Histological examination found more than 80% viable tumor cells in every tumor sample. Each fresh piece of tumor and adjacent tissue was cut in two, with one half stored in RNAlater at -80 degrees C and the other half sent for histology.

Using a constant-region primer and ProtoScript II reverse transcriptase, TCRbeta-specific cDNA was reverse-transcribed from approximately 500 ng total RNA. TCRbeta libraries were built with three nested multiplex PCR rounds, a slightly modified ARM-PCR procedure. The first two PCR rounds used multiplex TRBV1-TRBV30 forward primers with a Cbeta reverse primer, each for roughly 10 cycles. Sample barcodes and Illumina adapters were added in a final 25-cycle PCR using Deep VentR polymerase. Before sequencing, amplicons of 200-500 bp were purified from gel using a QIAquick gel extraction kit. TCRbeta amplicons were sequenced on an Illumina HiSeq 2500 with 250-bp paired-end reads. Processing in the source paper ran as follows. Reads were quality-trimmed with Trimmomatic v0.33, and paired reads were merged with FLASH v1.2.11 to recover full CDR3 sequences. V, D and J germline segments were assigned to the rearranged TCRbeta sequences using MiGEC v1.2.1b. Clonotype statistics and Shannon-Wiener diversity indices were computed with VDJtools v1.0.0. Except for diversity analysis, only each sample's 250 most abundant clonotypes were used in subsequent analyses to reduce sampling bias. TCRdb reworked the public reads: Q25 trimming with fastp, MiXCR clone assembly, productive beta chains retained. Under each unique CDR3 protein, matching rows form one entry showing the most common genes and DNA. TCRdb's processing, not the authors' own work, is the source of the V and J calls. This sample comprises some 110,000 distinct CDR3 sequences, around 64% of them detected only once. The ten largest clonotypes hold 8.4% of the sample.

The sequenced sample was liver tumor tissue from sampling region 3. The sample's cell subset or site label is to be understood as: tumor region T3, left-lateral pole. This sequence uses TRBV4-1 and TRBJ2-7, with a weak D call of TRBD2 (5 bases match). This clonotype was sampled from a woman in her sixties with primary liver carcinoma and hepatitis B virus infection. The bases are TGCGCCATCAGCCAATTTTCCGGGGACTCCTACGAGCAGTACTTC. Its protein is CAISQFSGDSYEQYF.